Following are 29 T cell receptor beta chains from one sample sequenced in a study of T cells expressing NK-cell markers. Reanalyzing the 5' RACE reads, TCRdb keeps one entry per CDR3 protein, without DNA. This sample's table has fewer than 550,000 distinct CDR3 sequences. Sequenced material: blood T cells: a sorted CD56 or NKG2C T cell subset, CD4+ or CD8+ T cells, or bulk PBMC T cells (not recorded which). These receptors were collected from a woman aged 45-65 years in good health.

This chain uses TRBV18 with TRBJ2-3; TCRdb lists TRBD2, though no DNA is available to test this call. Looked up from germline, CDR1 is KGHSH and CDR2 is LQKENI. The CDR3 spans 16 residues. This CDR3 reads CASSLWSGSNTDTQYF.

J is TRBJ2-3 and V is TRBV4-2; TCRdb calls TRBD2, which cannot be checked without DNA. The germline V gene encodes CDR1 LGHNA and CDR2 YNFKEQ. The CDR3 consists of 20 residues. CDR3 loop: CASSQDLRFGGDSSTDTQYF.

CDR3 sequence: CASSQGDIYSNQPQHF. This chain joins TRBV4-2 and TRBJ1-5; TCRdb gives TRBD1 as the D gene, but with no DNA this cannot be confirmed. Per germline, CDR1 LGHNA and CDR2 YNFKEQ. The CDR3 contains 16 residues.

The rearrangement links TRBV9 to TRBJ2-7; TCRdb's D gene call, TRBD2, goes unchecked for lack of DNA. The CDR3 is 14 amino acids. From germline, CDR1 is SGDLS and CDR2 YYNGEE. The CDR3 here is CASSVDLWEPEQYF.

The chain uses TRBV21-1 and TRBJ2-4. TRBV21-1 is assigned pseudogene status. CDR3 length: 13 residues. The CDR3: CASPHLAKNIQYF.

V and J are TRBV12-5 and TRBJ1-3. In germline, CDR1 is LGHNT, CDR2 FRNRAP. CDR3 length: 16 amino acids. CDR3 region: CASGLVVGSSGNTIYF.

The chain recombines TRBV10-3 with TRBJ2-1; no DNA is available, so the TRBD2 call from TCRdb remains unchecked. This CDR3 spans 15 amino acids. CDR1 is ENHRY, CDR2 SYGVKD, per germline. The CDR3 protein is CAINSAGGRLNEQFF.

The chain links TRBV4-1 to TRBJ1-5. In germline, CDR1 is MGHRA, CDR2 YSYEKL. The CDR3 runs 17 residues. The CDR3 is CASSQARAGSSNQPQHF.

The chain recombines TRBV7-8 with TRBJ2-7; no DNA is available, so the TRBD1 call from TCRdb remains unchecked. The CDR3 spans 16 residues. Germline CDR1 and CDR2: SGHVS and FQNEAQ. The CDR3 sequence is CASSLTAGQILYEQYF.

J is TRBJ2-3 and V is TRBV5-1. This CDR3 has 14 residues. Per germline, CDR1 SGHRS and CDR2 YFSETQ. The CDR3 sequence is CASLDGEFTDTQYF.

This chain uses TRBV20-1 with TRBJ2-7; as DNA is missing, the TRBD2 call by TCRdb cannot be tested. From germline, CDR1 is DFQATT and CDR2 SNEGSKA (reference sequence). The CDR3 length is 14 residues. The CDR3: CSARNGGGAGEQYF.

The chain's CDR3 is CASSYLGATDTQYF. The chain has TRBV6-5 and TRBJ2-3. The CDR3 sequence is 14 residues long. Germline V gives CDR1 MNHEY, CDR2 SVGAGI.

The rearrangement joins TRBV19 to TRBJ2-3; as DNA is missing, the TRBD2 call by TCRdb cannot be tested. The CDR3 is 18 amino acids. Germline V CDR1 and CDR2: LNHDA, SQIVND (reference sequence). This CDR3 is CASGSPTSGRGSTDTQYF.

Here the CDR3 reads CASSPLTGKPYGYTF. V and J are TRBV19 and TRBJ1-2; TCRdb returns TRBD1, unconfirmable since there is no DNA. The CDR3 covers 15 residues. Germline CDR1 reads LNHDA; CDR2 reads SQIVND (reference sequence).

J is TRBJ1-1 and V is TRBV4-1. Germline values: CDR1 MGHRA, CDR2 YSYEKL. There are 12 residues in the CDR3. CDR3 amino acids: CASSSIDTEAFF.

The chain has TRBV4-1 and TRBJ2-7; lacking DNA, the TRBD2 call made by TCRdb goes unchecked. Germline V CDR1 and CDR2: MGHRA, YSYEKL. The CDR3 runs 16 residues. CDR3 in amino acids: CASSQDDSGRIYEQYF.

The CDR3 sequence is CASPRGTGELFF. The chain recombines TRBV7-9 with TRBJ2-2. The CDR3 totals 12 residues. Germline V lookup: CDR1 SEHNR, CDR2 FQNEAQ (reference sequence).

The rearrangement joins TRBV5-6 to TRBJ2-2; TCRdb gives TRBD2 as the D gene, but with no DNA this cannot be confirmed. This CDR3 contains 18 residues. The germline V gene encodes CDR1 SGHDT and CDR2 YYEEEE. This chain's CDR3 is CASRRAPGRVGDTGELFF.

The chain uses TRBV10-1 and TRBJ2-1; the D gene TCRdb calls, TRBD1, cannot be checked with no DNA. Germline lookup yields CDR1 WNHNN and CDR2 SYGVQD (reference sequence). The CDR3 runs to 17 residues. The CDR3 is CASSESVRDENYNEQFF.

V gene TRBV3-1 combines with J gene TRBJ2-7. The length of the CDR3 is 12 residues. Germline lookup yields CDR1 LGHDT and CDR2 YNNKEL (reference sequence). This CDR3 reads CASSRLSYEQYF.

V and J are TRBV12-3 or TRBV12-4 and TRBJ2-1; TCRdb gives TRBD1 as the D gene, but with no DNA this cannot be confirmed. The CDR3 spans 16 residues. The CDR3 spells CASSLSLRSSYNEQFF.

The chain is built from TRBV29-1 and TRBJ2-5. This CDR3 is built from 12 residues. Germline assignment: CDR1 SQVTM and CDR2 ANQGSEA. This CDR3 is CSVAHLGETQYF.

The V gene is TRBV12-3 or TRBV12-4, the J gene TRBJ1-2; TCRdb outputs TRBD1, but without DNA this stays unchecked. The CDR3 sequence is 14 residues long. The CDR3 here is CASSYGTATYGYTF.

The chain recombines TRBV7-2 with TRBJ2-7. The CDR3 has 15 amino acids. Germline assignment: CDR1 SGHTA and CDR2 FQGNSA. The CDR3 here is CASSLARQSSYEQYF.

This chain uses TRBV3-1 with TRBJ2-7; TCRdb returns TRBD1, unconfirmable since there is no DNA. Germline values: CDR1 LGHDT, CDR2 YNNKEL (reference sequence). The CDR3 spans 12 residues. This CDR3 reads CASGGQSYEQYF.

V usage is TRBV15 and J usage is TRBJ2-7; lacking DNA, the TRBD1 call made by TCRdb goes unchecked. Germline V gene data show CDR1 as LNHNV and CDR2 as YYDKDF (reference sequence). This CDR3 has 13 amino acids. CDR3 amino acids: CATSRDPGGEQYF. Complete variable domain (other parts from reference TRBV15 and TRBJ2-7): DAMVIQNPRYQVTQFGKPVTLSCSQTLNHNVMYWYQQKSSQAPKLLFHYYDKDFNNEADTPDNFQSRRPNTSFCFLDIRSPGLGDTAMYLCATSRDPGGEQYFGPGTRLTVT.

V gene TRBV5-1 combines with J gene TRBJ2-5. The CDR3 is made up of 13 amino acids. The germline V gene encodes CDR1 SGHRS and CDR2 YFSETQ. The CDR3: CASRDVGLETQYF.

This chain connects TRBV15 to TRBJ2-3; with no DNA, the TCRdb D assignment of TRBD1 cannot be verified. The CDR3 has 16 amino acids. Germline CDR1 and CDR2: LNHNV and YYDKDF (reference sequence). Here the CDR3 reads CATSRDTPRGTDTQYF.

J is TRBJ2-5 and V is TRBV24-1; TCRdb returns TRBD2, unconfirmable since there is no DNA. The V gene's germline CDR1 is KGHDR and CDR2 SFDVKD. The CDR3 is 14 amino acids. The CDR3 here is CATSDGTDQETQYF.